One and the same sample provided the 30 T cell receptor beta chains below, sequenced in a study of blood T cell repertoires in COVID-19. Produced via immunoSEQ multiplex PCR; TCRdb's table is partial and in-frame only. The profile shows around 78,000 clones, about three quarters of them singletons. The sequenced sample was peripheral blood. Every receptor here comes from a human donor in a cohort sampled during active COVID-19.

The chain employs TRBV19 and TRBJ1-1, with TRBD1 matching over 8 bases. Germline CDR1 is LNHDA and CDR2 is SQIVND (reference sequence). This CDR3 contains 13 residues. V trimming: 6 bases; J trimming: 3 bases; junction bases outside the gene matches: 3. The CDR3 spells CASSVDRDTEAFF. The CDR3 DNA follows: TGTGCCAGTAGCGTGGACAGGGACACTGAAGCTTTCTTT.

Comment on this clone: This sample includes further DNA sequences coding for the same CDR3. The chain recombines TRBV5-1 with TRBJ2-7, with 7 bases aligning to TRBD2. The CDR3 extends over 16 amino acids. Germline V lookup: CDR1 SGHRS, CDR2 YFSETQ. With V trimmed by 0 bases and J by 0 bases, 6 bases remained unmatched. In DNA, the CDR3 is TGCGCCAGCAGCTTGGCCCTCGCGGGGGTCTCCTACGAGCAGTACTTC. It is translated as CASSLALAGVSYEQYF.

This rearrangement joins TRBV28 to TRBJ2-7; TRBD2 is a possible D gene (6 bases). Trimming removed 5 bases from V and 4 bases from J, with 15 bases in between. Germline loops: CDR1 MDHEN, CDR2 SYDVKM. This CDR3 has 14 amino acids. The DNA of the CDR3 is TGTGCCAGCAGTCGCGGGACCAATCAATACGAGCAGTACTTC. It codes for CASSRGTNQYEQYF.

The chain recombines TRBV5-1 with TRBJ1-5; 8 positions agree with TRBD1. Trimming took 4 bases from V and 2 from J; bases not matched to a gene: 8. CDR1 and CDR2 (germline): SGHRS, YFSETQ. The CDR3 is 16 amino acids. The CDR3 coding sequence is TGCGCCAGCAGCACCCGGACAGGGAGTGGCAATCAGCCCCAGCATTTT. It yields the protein CASSTRTGSGNQPQHF.

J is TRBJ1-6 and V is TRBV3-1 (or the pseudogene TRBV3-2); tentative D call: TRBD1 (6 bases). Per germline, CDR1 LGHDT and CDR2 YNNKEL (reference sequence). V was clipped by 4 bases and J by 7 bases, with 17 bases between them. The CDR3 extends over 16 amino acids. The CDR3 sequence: CASSPGRGSMNSPLHF. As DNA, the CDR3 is TGTGCCAGCAGCCCGGGCAGGGGCTCAATGAATTCACCCCTCCACTTT.

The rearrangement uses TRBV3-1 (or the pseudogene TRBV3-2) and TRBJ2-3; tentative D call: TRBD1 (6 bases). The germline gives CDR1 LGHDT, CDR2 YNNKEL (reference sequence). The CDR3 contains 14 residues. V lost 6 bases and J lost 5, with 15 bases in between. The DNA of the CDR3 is TGTGCCAGCAGGCCACGGGCACAGGGAGATACGCAGTATTTT. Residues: CASRPRAQGDTQYF.

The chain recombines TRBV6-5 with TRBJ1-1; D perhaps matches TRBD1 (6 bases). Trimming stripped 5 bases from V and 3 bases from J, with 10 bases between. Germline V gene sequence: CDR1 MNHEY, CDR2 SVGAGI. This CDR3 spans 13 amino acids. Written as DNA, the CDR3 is TGTGCCAGCAGTCGACAGGAGTACACTGAAGCTTTCTTT. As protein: CASSRQEYTEAFF.

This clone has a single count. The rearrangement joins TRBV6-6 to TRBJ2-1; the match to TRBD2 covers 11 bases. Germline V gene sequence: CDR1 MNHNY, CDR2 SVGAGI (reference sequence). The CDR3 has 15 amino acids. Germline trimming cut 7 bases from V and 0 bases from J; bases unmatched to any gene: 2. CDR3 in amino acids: CASNLAGGSYNEQFF. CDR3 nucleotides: TGTGCCAGCAACCTAGCGGGGGGCTCCTACAATGAGCAGTTCTTC.

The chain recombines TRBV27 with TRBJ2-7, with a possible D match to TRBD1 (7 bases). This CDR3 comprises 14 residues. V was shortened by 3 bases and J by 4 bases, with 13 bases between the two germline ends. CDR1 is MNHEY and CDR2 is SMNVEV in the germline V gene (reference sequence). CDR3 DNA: TGTGCCAGCAGTTTTGGCCAGGGGGGATACGAGCAGTACTTC. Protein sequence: CASSFGQGGYEQYF.

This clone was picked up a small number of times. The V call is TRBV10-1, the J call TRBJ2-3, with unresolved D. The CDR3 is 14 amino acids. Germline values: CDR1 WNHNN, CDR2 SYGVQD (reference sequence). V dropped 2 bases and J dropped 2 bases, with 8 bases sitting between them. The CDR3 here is CASSEGWATDTQYF. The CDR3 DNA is TGCGCCAGCAGTGAGGGCTGGGCCACAGATACGCAGTATTTT.

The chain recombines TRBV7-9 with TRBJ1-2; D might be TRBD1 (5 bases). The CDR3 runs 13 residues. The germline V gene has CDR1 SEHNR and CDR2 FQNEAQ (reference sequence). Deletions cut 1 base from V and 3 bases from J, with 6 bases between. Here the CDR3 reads CASSLGQYYGYTF. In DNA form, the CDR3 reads TGTGCCAGCAGCTTAGGACAGTACTATGGCTACACCTTC.

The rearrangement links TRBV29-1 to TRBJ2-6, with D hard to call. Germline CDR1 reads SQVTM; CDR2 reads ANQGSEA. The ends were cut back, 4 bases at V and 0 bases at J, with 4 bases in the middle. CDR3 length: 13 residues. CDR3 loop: CSVALSGANVLTF. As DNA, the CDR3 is TGCAGCGTTGCCCTCTCTGGGGCCAACGTCCTGACTTTC.

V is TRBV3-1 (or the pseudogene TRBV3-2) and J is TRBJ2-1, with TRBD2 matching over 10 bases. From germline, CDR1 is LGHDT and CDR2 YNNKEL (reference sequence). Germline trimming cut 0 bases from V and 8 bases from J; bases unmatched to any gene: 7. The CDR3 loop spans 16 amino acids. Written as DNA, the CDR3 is TGTGCCAGCAGCCAAGAACCTAGCGGGGGATCCCATGAGCAGTTCTTC. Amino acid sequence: CASSQEPSGGSHEQFF.

CDR3 protein: CASSSTFGTGSYEQYF. DNA of the CDR3: TGTGCCAGCAGTTCCACCTTCGGGACAGGGTCCTACGAGCAGTACTTC. The chain links TRBV6-5 to TRBJ2-7; 9 nucleotides line up with TRBD1. Germline CDR1 and CDR2: MNHEY and SVGAGI. V was pared by 4 bases and J by 1 base, with 8 bases of the junction left unmatched. The length of the CDR3 is 16 residues.

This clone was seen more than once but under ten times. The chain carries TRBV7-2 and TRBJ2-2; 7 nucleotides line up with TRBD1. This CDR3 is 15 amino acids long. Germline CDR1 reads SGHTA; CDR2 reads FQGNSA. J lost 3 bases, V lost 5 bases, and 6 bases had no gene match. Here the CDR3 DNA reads TGTGCCAGCAGCGTAAAGGGACAGTACACCGGGGAGCTGTTTTTT. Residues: CASSVKGQYTGELFF.

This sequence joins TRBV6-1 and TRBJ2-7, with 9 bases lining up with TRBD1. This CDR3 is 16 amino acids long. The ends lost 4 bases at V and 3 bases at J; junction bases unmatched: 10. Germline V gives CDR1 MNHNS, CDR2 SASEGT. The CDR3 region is CASSGLGTGNFYEQYF. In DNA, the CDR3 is TGTGCCAGCAGTGGGCTAGGGACAGGGAATTTCTACGAGCAGTACTTC.

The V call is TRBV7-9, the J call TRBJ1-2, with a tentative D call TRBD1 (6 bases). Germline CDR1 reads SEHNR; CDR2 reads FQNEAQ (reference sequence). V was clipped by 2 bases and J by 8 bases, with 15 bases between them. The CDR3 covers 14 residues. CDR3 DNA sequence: TGTGCCAGCAGCTTAAATTTGGGGGCACGAGGCTACACCTTC. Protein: CASSLNLGARGYTF.

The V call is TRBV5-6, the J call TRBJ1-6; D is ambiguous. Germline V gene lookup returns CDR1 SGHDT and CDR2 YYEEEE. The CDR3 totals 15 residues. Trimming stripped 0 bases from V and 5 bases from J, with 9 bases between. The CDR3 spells CASSLELRDNSPLHF. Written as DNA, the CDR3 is TGTGCCAGCAGCTTGGAGCTCCGGGATAATTCACCCCTCCACTTT.

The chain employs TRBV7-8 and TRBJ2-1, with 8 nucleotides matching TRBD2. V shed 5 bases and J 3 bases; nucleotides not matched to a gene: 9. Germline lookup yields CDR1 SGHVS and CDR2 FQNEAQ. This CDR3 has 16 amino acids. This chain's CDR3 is CASSPGGGHGYNEQFF. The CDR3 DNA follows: TGTGCCAGCAGCCCGGGGGGGGGTCATGGCTACAATGAGCAGTTCTTC.

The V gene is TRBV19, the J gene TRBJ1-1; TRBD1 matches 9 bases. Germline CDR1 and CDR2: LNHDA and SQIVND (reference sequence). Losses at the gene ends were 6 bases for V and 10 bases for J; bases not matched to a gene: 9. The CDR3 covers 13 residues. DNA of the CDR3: TGTGCCAGTAGAGTTACAGGGGGCGCGGGAGCTTTCTTT. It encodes CASRVTGGAGAFF. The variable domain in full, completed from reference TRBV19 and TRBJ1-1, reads DGGITQSPKYLFRKEGQNVTLSCEQNLNHDAMYWYRQDPGQGLRLIYYSQIVNDFQKGDIAEGYSVSREKKESFPLTVTSAQKNPTAFYLCASRVTGGAGAFFGQGTRLTVV.

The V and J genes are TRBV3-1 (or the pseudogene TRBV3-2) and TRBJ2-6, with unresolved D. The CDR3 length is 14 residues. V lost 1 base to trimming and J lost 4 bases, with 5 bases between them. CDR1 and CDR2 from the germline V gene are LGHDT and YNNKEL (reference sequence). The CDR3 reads CASSQVSGANVLTF. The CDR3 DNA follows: TGTGCCAGCAGCCAAGTGTCAGGGGCCAACGTCCTGACTTTC.

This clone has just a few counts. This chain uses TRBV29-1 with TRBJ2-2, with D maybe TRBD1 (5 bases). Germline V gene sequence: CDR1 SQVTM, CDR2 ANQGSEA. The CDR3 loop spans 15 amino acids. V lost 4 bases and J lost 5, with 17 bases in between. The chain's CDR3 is CSVVEGVYGTGELFF. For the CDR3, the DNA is TGCAGCGTTGTCGAAGGGGTTTATGGGACCGGGGAGCTGTTTTTT.

The CDR3 DNA sequence: TGTGCCAGCACTCGGGGGGCCTCCTACGAGCAGTACTTC. It yields the protein CASTRGASYEQYF. This chain links TRBV6-5 with TRBJ2-7, with a tentative D call TRBD2 (7 bases). Germline V gives CDR1 MNHEY, CDR2 SVGAGI. There are 13 residues in the CDR3. The V end was cut by 7 bases, the J end by 0 bases, with 10 bases between.

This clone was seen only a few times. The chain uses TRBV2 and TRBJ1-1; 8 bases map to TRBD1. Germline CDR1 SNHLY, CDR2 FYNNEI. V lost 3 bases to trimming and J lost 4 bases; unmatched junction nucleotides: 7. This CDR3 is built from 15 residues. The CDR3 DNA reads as TGTGCCAGCAGTGAGCAGGGTACAGGGGGCACTGAAGCTTTCTTT. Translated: CASSEQGTGGTEAFF.

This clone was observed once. The CDR3 here is CASSLSGRGLAVTDTQYF. CDR3 DNA: TGTGCCAGCAGTTTATCGGGGCGGGGACTAGCGGTCACAGATACGCAGTATTTT. The chain employs TRBV27 and TRBJ2-3; 11 bases agree with TRBD2. The CDR3 length is 18 residues. Trimming cost V 0 bases and J 2 bases; bases outside gene matches: 7. Germline CDR1 MNHEY, CDR2 SMNVEV (reference sequence).

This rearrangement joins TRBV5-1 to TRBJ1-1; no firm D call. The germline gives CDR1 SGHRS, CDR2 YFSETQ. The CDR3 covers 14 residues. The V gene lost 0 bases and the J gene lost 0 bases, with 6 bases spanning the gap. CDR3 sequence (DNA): TGCGCCAGCAGCTTGGGAGTTTTGAACACTGAAGCTTTCTTT. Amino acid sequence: CASSLGVLNTEAFF.

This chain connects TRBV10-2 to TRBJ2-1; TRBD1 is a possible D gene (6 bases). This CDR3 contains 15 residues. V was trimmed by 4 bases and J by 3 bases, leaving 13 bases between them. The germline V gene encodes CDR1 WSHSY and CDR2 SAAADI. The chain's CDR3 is CASSGSGVIYNEQFF. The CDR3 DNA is TGCGCCAGCAGTGGGTCAGGGGTGATCTACAATGAGCAGTTCTTC.

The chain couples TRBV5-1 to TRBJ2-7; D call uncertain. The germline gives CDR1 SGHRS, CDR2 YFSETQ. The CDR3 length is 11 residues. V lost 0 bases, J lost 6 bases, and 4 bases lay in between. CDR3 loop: CASSLGGEQYF. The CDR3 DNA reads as TGCGCCAGCAGCTTGGGAGGCGAGCAGTACTTC.

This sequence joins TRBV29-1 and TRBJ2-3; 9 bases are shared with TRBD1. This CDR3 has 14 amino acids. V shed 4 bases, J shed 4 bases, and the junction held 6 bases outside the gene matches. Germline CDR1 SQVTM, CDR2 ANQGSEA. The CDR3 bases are TGCAGCGTTGCGGACAGGGGAGGCGCAGATACGCAGTATTTT. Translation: CSVADRGGADTQYF.

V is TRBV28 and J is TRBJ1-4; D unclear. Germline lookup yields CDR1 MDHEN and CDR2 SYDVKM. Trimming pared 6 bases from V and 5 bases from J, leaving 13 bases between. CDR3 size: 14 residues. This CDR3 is CASSLQSGNEKLFF. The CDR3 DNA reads TGTGCCAGCAGCCTTCAATCGGGGAATGAAAAACTGTTTTTT.